This T cell receptor (beta chain) was recorded in a study of T-cell memory formation after mild COVID-19. Study-level results: A second wave of clones peaked on day 37, and their SARS-CoV-2 specificity went unconfirmed. Whereas later expanders leaned CD4+, clones contracting day 15 to 85 showed a balanced CD4/CD8 makeup. Memory cells collected pre-infection included some clones that later responded, suggesting cross-reactive memory joined.

Concerning this clonotype itself: Its specificity is not known.

Per germline, CDR1 MNHEY and CDR2 SMNVEV (reference sequence). Trimming shortened V by 2 bases and J by 7 bases, and 12 bases separated the two germline ends. This CDR3 is built from 14 residues. After 5'RACE with constant-segment primers, TCR alpha and TCR beta cDNA libraries carrying sample barcodes and UMIs were obtained. A single record per CDR3 protein comes from TCRdb applying MiXCR to the 5' RACE reads. The sample shows about 600,000 distinct CDR3 sequences, roughly 21% of them seen only once. The chain couples TRBV27 to TRBJ1-5; D uncertain. The TCR was taken from an adult woman who had mild COVID-19 (a few samples of this study predate the infection). Cell type and time point are not known. Material: PBMCs or a T cell subset sorted from them (not recorded which). The CDR3 here is CASSLGDSTQPQHF. The DNA of the CDR3 is TGTGCCAGCAGTTTAGGAGATAGTACGCAGCCCCAGCATTTT.